Below, 9 T cell receptor beta chains from the same sample are listed, as sequenced in a study of OX40 agonist ivuxolimab in advanced cancers. This table comes from immunoSEQ multiplex PCR, and its TCRdb copy is limited to in-frame clones, with some not included. The data hold 80,000 to 100,000 clones, with roughly 87% observed a single time. The input for sequencing was CD4+ or CD8+ T cells sorted from blood, taken in a trial of the OX40 agonist ivuxolimab. These receptors were collected from an adult with an advanced solid tumor such as melanoma, head and neck, liver or kidney cancer.

V is TRBV5-4 and J is TRBJ2-7, with 9 positions matching TRBD2. There are 16 residues in the CDR3. Germline V gene lookup returns CDR1 SGHNT and CDR2 YYREEE (reference sequence). V shed 2 bases, J shed 2 bases, and the junction held 8 bases outside the gene matches. DNA for the CDR3: TGTGCCAGCAGCTTAAAACTAGCGGGCACAACCTACGAGCAGTACTTC. Its protein is CASSLKLAGTTYEQYF.

CDR3 in amino acids: CASSRDRGSEQFF. The DNA for the CDR3 is TGTGCCAGCAGCCGGGACAGGGGGAGTGAGCAGTTCTTC. The chain links TRBV6-5 to TRBJ2-1; TRBD1 agrees at 11 bases. In germline, CDR1 is MNHEY, CDR2 SVGAGI. This CDR3 is 13 amino acids long. Trimming took 6 bases from V and 9 from J; bases not matched to a gene: 4.

The V call is TRBV28, the J call TRBJ2-3; D possibly corresponds to TRBD2 (6 bases). V gave up 4 bases and J gave up 6 bases, with 20 bases separating them. The CDR3 covers 16 residues. The germline CDR1 and CDR2 sequences are MDHEN and SYDVKM. The CDR3 region is CASSSPSSGRGDTQYF. Written as DNA, the CDR3 is TGTGCCAGCAGTTCCCCTTCGTCGGGACGGGGGGATACGCAGTATTTT.

V is TRBV9 and J is TRBJ2-3; possible D gene TRBD2, 5 bases. V lost 0 bases, J lost 9 bases, and 17 bases lay in between. Germline loops: CDR1 SGDLS, CDR2 YYNGEE. This CDR3 spans 15 amino acids. CDR3 sequence: CASSVGSVRAETQYF. CDR3 bases: TGTGCCAGCAGCGTAGGTAGCGTACGGGCTGAAACGCAGTATTTT. Filled out from reference TRBV9 and TRBJ2-3, the complete variable domain reads DSGVTQTPKHLITATGQRVTLRCSPRSGDLSVYWYQQSLDQGLQFLIQYYNGEERAKGNILERFSAQQFPDLHSELNLSSLELGDSALYFCASSVGSVRAETQYFGPGTRLTVL.

V is TRBV7-2 and J is TRBJ2-7; possibly TRBD2 for D (7 bases). The CDR3 totals 15 residues. The germline V and J ends were trimmed by 1 base and 2 bases, with 12 bases remaining between them. Germline V gene data show CDR1 as SGHTA and CDR2 as FQGNSA. The CDR3 coding sequence is TGTGCCAGCAGCTTAGAAGGCGGGGGCGCCTACGAGCAGTACTTC. Amino acid sequence: CASSLEGGGAYEQYF.

This sequence joins TRBV19 and TRBJ2-3; weak D call: TRBD2 (5 bases). The CDR3 is 15 residues long. Germline V gene sequence: CDR1 LNHDA, CDR2 SQIVND (reference sequence). Deletions cut 10 bases from V and 0 bases from J, with 17 bases between. The CDR3 DNA is TGTGCCACCCGACCCCTCAGCGGAAGCACAGATACGCAGTATTTT. Translated: CATRPLSGSTDTQYF.

This chain joins TRBV2 and TRBJ2-5; 13 bases map to TRBD2. The CDR3 is 18 residues long. Looked up from germline, CDR1 is SNHLY and CDR2 is FYNNEI. The V and J ends lost 3 bases and 5 bases, in that order; junction bases with no gene match: 12. The CDR3 DNA reads as TGTGCCAGCAGTGAGGGGCAACTAGCGGGAGGGCCCGGCGAGACCCAGTACTTC. This translates into CASSEGQLAGGPGETQYF.

The chain combines TRBV28 with TRBJ2-5; 8 bases match TRBD2. V was pared by 8 bases and J by 6 bases, with 11 bases of the junction left unmatched. The CDR3 loop spans 14 amino acids. In germline, CDR1 is MDHEN, CDR2 SYDVKM. The CDR3 is CASGFLAGPQTQYF. CDR3 in DNA: TGTGCCAGCGGCTTTCTAGCGGGCCCACAGACCCAGTACTTC. Full variable domain (remainder filled in from reference TRBV28 and TRBJ2-5): DVKVTQSSRYLVKRTGEKVFLECVQDMDHENMFWYRQDPGLGLRLIYFSYDVKMKEKGDIPEGYSVSREKKERFSLILESASTNQTSMYLCASGFLAGPQTQYFGPGTRLLVL.

This rearrangement joins TRBV7-8 to TRBJ2-5; 7 positions match TRBD2. There are 15 residues in the CDR3. Germline CDR1 reads SGHVS; CDR2 reads FQNEAQ. The V segment lost 7 bases and the J segment 0 bases; nucleotides outside the gene matches: 8. DNA for the CDR3: TGTGCCAGCACGCCACTAGCGCTGTACCAAGAGACCCAGTACTTC. Amino acid sequence: CASTPLALYQETQYF. Full variable domain (outside the CDR3, taken from reference TRBV7-8 and TRBJ2-5): GAGVSQSPRYKVAKRGQDVALRCDPISGHVSLFWYQQALGQGPEFLTYFQNEAQLDKSGLPSDRFFAERPEGSVSTLKIQRTQQEDSAVYLCASTPLALYQETQYFGPGTRLLVL.